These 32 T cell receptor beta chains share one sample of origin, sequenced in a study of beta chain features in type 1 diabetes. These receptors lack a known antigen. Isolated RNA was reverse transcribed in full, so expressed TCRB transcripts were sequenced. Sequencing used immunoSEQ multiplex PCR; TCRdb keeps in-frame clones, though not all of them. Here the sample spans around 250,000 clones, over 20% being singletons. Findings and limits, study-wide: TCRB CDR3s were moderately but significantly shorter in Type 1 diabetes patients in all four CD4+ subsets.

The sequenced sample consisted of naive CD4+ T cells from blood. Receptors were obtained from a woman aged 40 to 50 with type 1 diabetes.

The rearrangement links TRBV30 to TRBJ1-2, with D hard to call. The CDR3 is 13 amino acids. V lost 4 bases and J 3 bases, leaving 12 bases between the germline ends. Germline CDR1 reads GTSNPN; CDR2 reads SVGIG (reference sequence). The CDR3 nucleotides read TGTGCCTGGACGGCGGGAATGGACTATGGCTACACCTTC. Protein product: CAWTAGMDYGYTF.

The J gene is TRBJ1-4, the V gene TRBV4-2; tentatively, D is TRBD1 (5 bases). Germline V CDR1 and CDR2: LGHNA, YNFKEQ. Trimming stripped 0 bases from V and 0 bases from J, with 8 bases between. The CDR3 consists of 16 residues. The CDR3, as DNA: TGTGCCAGCAGCCAAGAGGGCAGGGCAACTAATGAAAAACTGTTTTTT. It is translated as CASSQEGRATNEKLFF.

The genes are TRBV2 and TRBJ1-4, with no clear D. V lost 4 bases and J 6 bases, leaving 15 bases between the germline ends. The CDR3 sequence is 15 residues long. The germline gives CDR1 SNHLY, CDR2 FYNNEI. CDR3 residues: CASSVFSTLDEKLFF. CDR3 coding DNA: TGTGCCAGCAGTGTGTTCTCGACACTCGATGAAAAACTGTTTTTT. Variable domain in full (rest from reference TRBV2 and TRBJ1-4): EPEVTQTPSHQVTQMGQEVILRCVPISNHLYFYWYRQILGQKVEFLVSFYNNEISEKSEIFDDQFSVERPDGSNFTLKIRSTKLEDSAMYFCASSVFSTLDEKLFFGSGTQLSVL.

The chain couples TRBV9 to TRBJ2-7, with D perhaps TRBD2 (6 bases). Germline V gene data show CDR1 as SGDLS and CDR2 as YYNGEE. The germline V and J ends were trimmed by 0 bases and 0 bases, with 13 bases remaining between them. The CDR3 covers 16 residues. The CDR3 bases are TGTGCCAGCAGCGTAGGACGGGACTTAACCTCCTACGAGCAGTACTTC. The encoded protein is CASSVGRDLTSYEQYF.

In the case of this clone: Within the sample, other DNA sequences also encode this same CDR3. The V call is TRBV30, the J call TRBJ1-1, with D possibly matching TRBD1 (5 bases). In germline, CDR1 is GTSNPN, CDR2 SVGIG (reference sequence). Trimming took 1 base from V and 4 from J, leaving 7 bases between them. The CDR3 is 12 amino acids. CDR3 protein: CAWSDRGTEAFF. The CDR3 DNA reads TGTGCCTGGAGTGATAGGGGCACTGAAGCTTTCTTT.

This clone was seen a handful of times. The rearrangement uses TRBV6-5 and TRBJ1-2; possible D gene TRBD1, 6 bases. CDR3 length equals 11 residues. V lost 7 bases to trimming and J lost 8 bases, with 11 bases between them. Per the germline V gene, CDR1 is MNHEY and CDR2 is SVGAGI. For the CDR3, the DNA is TGTGCCAGCACGGCAGGGGTAGGCTACACCTTC. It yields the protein CASTAGVGYTF.

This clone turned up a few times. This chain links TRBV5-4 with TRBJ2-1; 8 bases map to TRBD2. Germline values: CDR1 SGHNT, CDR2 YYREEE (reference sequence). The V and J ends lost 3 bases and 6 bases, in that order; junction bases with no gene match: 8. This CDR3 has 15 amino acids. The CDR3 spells CASSSLAGPPNEQFF. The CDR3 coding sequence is TGTGCCAGCAGCTCCCTAGCGGGCCCCCCCAATGAGCAGTTCTTC.

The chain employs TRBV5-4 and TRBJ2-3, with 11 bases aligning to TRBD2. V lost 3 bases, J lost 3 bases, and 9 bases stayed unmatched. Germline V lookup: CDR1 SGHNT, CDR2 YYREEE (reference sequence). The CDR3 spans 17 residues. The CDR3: CASSWVLAGDVTDTQYF. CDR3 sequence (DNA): TGTGCCAGCAGCTGGGTACTAGCGGGAGACGTAACAGATACGCAGTATTTT.

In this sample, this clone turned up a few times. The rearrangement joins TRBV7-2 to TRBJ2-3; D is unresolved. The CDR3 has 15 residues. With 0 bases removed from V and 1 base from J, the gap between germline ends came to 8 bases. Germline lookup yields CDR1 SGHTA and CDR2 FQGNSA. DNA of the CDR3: TGTGCCAGCAGCTTAGCCCAAACGGGCACAGATACGCAGTATTTT. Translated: CASSLAQTGTDTQYF.

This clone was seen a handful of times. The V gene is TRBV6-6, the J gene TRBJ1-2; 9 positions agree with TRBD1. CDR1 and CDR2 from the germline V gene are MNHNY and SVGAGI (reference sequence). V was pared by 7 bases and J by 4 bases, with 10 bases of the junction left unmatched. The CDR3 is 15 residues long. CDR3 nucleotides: TGTGCCAGCATTCCCCCGGGACAGGGAACCTATGGCTACACCTTC. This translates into CASIPPGQGTYGYTF.

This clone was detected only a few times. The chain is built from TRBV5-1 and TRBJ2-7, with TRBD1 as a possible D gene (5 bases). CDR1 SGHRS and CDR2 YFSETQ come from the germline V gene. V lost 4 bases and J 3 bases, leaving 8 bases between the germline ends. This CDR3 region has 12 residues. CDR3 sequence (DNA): TGCGCCAGCAGCAAGACAGACTACGAGCAGTACTTC. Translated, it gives CASSKTDYEQYF.

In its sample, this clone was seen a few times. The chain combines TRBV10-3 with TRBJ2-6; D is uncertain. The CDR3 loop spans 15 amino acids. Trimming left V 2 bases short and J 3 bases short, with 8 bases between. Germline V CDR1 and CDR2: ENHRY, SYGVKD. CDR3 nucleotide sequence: TGTGCCATCAGTGAGCTCGGTGGTGGGGCCAACGTCCTGACTTTC. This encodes CAISELGGGANVLTF.

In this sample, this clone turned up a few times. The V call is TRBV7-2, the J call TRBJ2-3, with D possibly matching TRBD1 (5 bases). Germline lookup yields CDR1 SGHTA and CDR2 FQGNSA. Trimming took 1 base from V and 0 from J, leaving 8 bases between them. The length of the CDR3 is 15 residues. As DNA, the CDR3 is TGTGCCAGCAGCTTAGAGGGGCCGAGCACAGATACGCAGTATTTT. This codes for CASSLEGPSTDTQYF. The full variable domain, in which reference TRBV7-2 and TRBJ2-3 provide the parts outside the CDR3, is GAGVSQSPSNKVTEKGKDVELRCDPISGHTALYWYRQSLGQGLEFLIYFQGNSAPDKSGLPSDRFSAERTGGSVSTLTIQRTQQEDSAVYLCASSLEGPSTDTQYFGPGTRLTVL.

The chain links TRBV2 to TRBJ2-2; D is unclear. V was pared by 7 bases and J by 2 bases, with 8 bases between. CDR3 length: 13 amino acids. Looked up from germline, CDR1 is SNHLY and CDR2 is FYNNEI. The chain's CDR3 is CASKSVNTGELFF. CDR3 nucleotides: TGTGCCAGCAAGTCAGTCAACACCGGGGAGCTGTTTTTT.

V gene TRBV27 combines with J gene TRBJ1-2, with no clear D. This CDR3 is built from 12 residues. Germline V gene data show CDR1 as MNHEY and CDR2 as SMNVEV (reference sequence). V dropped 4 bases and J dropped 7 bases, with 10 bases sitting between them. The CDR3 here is CASSSPGVGYTF. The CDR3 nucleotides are TGTGCCAGCAGTTCCCCCGGGGTTGGCTACACCTTC.

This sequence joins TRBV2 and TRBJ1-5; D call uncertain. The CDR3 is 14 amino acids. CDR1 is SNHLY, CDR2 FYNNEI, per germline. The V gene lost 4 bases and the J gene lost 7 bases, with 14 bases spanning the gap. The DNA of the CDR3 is TGTGCCAGCAGTGTGGAATTAGAGAGGCAGCCCCAGCATTTT. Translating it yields CASSVELERQPQHF.

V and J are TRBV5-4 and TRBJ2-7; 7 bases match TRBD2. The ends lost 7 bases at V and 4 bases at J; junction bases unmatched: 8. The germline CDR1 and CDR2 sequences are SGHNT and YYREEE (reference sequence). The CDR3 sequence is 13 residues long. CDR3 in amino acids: CASRRWGGYEQYF. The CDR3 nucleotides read TGTGCCAGCCGCCGTTGGGGGGGATACGAGCAGTACTTC.

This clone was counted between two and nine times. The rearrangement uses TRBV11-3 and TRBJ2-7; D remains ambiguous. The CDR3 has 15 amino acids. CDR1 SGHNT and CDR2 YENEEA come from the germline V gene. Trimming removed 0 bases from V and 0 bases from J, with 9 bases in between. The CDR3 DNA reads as TGTGCCAGCAGCTTAGATGGCGACAACTCCTACGAGCAGTACTTC. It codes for CASSLDGDNSYEQYF.

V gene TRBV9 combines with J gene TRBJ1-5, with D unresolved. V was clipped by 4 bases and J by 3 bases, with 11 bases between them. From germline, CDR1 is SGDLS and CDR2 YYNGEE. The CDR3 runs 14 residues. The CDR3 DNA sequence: TGTGCCAGCAGCCCTTACGGGAACAATCAGCCCCAGCATTTT. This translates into CASSPYGNNQPQHF.

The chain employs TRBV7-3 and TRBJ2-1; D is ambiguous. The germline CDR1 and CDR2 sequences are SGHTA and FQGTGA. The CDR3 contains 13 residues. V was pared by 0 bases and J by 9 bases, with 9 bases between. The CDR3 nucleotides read TGTGCCAGCAGCTTAACCTTAGGAGTTGAGCAGTTCTTC. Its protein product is CASSLTLGVEQFF.

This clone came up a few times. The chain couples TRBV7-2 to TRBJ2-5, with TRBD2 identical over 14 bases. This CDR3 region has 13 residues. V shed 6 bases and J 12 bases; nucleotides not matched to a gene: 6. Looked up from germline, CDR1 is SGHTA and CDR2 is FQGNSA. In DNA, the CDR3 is TGTGCCAGCAGACCCGCGGGACTAGCGGGGGAGTACTTC. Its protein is CASRPAGLAGEYF.

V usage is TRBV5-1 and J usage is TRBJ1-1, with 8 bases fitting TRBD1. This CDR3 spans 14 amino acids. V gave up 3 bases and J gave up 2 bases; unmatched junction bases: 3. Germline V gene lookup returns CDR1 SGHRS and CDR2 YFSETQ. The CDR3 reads CASSSTGGNTEAFF. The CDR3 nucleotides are TGCGCCAGCAGCTCAACAGGGGGAAACACTGAAGCTTTCTTT.

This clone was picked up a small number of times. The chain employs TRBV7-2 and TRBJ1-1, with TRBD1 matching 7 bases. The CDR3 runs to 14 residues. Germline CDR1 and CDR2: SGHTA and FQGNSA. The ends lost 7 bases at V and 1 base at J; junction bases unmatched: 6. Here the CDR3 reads CASKSGTANTEAFF. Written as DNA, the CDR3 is TGTGCCAGCAAGTCCGGGACAGCGAACACTGAAGCTTTCTTT.

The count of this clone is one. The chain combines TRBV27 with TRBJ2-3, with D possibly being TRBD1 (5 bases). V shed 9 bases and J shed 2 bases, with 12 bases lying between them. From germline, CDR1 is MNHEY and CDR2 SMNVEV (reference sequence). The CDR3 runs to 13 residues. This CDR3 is CARSREHTDTQYF. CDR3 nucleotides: TGTGCCAGGTCCAGGGAACACACAGATACGCAGTATTTT.

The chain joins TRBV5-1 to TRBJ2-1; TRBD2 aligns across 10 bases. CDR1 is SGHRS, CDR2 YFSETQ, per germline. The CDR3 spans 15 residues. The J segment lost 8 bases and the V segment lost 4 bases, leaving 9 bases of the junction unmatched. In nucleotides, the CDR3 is TGCGCCAGCAGCCCCCTAGCGGGGGCCAGTTATGAGCAGTTCTTC. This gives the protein CASSPLAGASYEQFF.

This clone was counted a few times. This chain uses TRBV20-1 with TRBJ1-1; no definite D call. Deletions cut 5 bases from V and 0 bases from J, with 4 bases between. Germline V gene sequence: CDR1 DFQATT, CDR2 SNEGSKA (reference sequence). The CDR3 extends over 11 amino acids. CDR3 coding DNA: TGCAGTGCTCCGTTGAACACTGAAGCTTTCTTT. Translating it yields CSAPLNTEAFF.

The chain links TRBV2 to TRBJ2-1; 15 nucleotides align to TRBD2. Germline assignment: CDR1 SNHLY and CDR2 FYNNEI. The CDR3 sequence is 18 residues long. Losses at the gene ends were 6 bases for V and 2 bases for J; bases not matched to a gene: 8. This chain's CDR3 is CASSGRTSGRGPYNEQFF. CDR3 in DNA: TGTGCCAGCAGCGGGAGGACTAGCGGGAGGGGGCCCTACAATGAGCAGTTCTTC.

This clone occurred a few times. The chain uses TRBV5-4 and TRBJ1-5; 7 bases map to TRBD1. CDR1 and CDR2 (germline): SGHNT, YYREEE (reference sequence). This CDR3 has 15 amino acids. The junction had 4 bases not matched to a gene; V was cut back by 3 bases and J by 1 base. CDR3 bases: TGTGCCAGCAGCTCAGGGGGTGGCAGCAATCAGCCCCAGCATTTT. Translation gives CASSSGGGSNQPQHF.

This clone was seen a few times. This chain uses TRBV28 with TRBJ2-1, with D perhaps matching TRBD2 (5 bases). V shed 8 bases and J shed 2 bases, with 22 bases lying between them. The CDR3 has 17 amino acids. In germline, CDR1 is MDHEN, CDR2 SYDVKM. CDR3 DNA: TGTGCCAGCGGGAGAGCGTTACGGGTGGGCCCCTACAATGAGCAGTTCTTC. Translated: CASGRALRVGPYNEQFF.

CDR3 DNA: TGTGCCAGCAGTGAGAGGCAGGGGTGGCGGGAGACCCAGTACTTC. Translated, it gives CASSERQGWRETQYF. This sequence joins TRBV6-1 and TRBJ2-5; maybe TRBD1 (6 bases). V was pared by 3 bases and J by 5 bases, with 16 bases between. The germline V gene has CDR1 MNHNS and CDR2 SASEGT. The CDR3 has 15 amino acids.

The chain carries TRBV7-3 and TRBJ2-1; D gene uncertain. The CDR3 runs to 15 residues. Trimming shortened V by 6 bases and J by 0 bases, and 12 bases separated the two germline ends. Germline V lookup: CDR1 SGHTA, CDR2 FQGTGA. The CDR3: CASRSVGGSYNEQFF. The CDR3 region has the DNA TGTGCCAGCAGATCGGTAGGCGGCTCCTACAATGAGCAGTTCTTC.

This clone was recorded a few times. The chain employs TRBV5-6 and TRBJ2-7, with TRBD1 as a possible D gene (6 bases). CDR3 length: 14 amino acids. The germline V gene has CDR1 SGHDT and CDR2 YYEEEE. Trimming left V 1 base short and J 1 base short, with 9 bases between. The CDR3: CASSLTGRSYEQYF. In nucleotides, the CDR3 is TGTGCCAGCAGCTTGACAGGGCGATCCTACGAGCAGTACTTC.